Described below is a single T cell receptor beta chain sequence and its context. Time point of the sample: newly diagnosed GD, antithyroid drugs for less than 3 months. The TCR library was made from RNA extracted from PBMCs. Investigators prepared the TCR beta libraries by applying iRepertoire HTBI primers and Arm-PCR of CDR3 regions. Each CDR3 protein gets one entry after TCRdb re-called the multiplex PCR reads with MiXCR. In the table there are 420,000 or so distinct CDR3 sequences, 16% of which are singletons. These data come from a study of regulatory T cells in long-lasting Graves disease. The CDR3 length is 15 residues. Germline V gene data show CDR1 as SGHAT and CDR2 as FQNNGV. Trimming took 5 bases from V and 5 from J; bases not matched to a gene: 10. These data are also associated with another study on T cells in Graves' hyperthyroidism and ophthalmopathy.

The rearrangement links TRBV11-2 to TRBJ2-7; 9 bases agree with TRBD1. This sequence originates from a young woman with Graves disease. The sequencing used peripheral blood mononuclear cells (PBMCs), collected at new diagnosis, from a patient treated with antithyroid drugs. The CDR3: CASSPWTGATDEQYF. CDR3 coding DNA: TGTGCCAGCAGCCCGTGGACAGGGGCTACGGACGAGCAGTACTTC. The full variable domain, rest sourced from reference TRBV11-2 and TRBJ2-7, is EAGVAQSPRYKIIEKRQSVAFWCNPISGHATLYWYQQILGQGPKLLIQFQNNGVVDDSQLPKDRFSAERLKGVDSTLKIQPAKLEDSAVYLCASSPWTGATDEQYFGPGTRLTVT.